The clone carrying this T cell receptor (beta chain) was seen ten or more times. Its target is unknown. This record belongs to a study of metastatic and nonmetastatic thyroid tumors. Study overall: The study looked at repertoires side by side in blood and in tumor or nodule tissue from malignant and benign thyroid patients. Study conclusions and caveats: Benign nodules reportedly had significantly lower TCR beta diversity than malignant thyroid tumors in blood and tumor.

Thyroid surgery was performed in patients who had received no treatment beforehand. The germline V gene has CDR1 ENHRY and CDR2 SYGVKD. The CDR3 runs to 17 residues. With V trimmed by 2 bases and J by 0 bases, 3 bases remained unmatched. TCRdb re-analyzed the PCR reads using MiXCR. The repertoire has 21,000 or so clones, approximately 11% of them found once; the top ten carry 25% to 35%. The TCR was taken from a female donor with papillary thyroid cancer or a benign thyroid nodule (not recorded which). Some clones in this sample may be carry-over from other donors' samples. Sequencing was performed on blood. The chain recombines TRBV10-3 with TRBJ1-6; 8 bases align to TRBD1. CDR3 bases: TGTGCCATCAGTGAGCCGACAGGGGACTCCTATAATTCACCCCTCCACTTT. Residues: CAISEPTGDSYNSPLHF.